The T cell receptor (beta chain) described here comes from a study of T cell repertoires in cytomegalovirus infection. Study-level background: Alongside well-studied HLA-B-restricted CMV epitopes, recently identified HLA-C-restricted CMV epitopes were also used. Matching HLA type, along with CMV infection, was indicated by public TCR beta signatures.

This clonotype was detected a few times. What it binds is not known. V lost 5 bases and J 3 bases, leaving 13 bases between the germline ends. The CDR3 runs 14 residues. The germline V gene encodes CDR1 SGHAT and CDR2 FQNNGV. Each CDR3 protein is one row after TCRdb ran MiXCR on the reads. The table lists 750,000 to 950,000 distinct CDR3 sequences, almost 30% of them singletons. The chain combines TRBV11-2 with TRBJ1-2; no clear D gene. The sample in question was cultured CD8+ T cells from PBMCs, obtained from culture after CMV antigen stimulation. The source of this sequence is a human donor in good health (CMV status not recorded). Some clones in this sample may be carry-over from other donors' samples. CDR3 amino acids: CASSLRPADYGYTF. CDR3 DNA: TGTGCCAGCAGCCTACGGCCGGCAGACTATGGCTACACCTTC.